These 2 T cell receptor beta chains originate from one sample sequenced in a study of cytomegalovirus exposure and HLA in healthy donors. Amplification used 60 Vbeta primers and 13 Jbeta primers. Measured with immunoSEQ multiplex PCR; TCRdb has only the in-frame clones, and not every one. The sample records some 170,000 clones, around 83% being singletons. Sample: PBMCs. All receptors come from a man aged 45-65 years in good health and CMV-seropositive.

Here the CDR3 reads CASSAKRQGSEQYF. The CDR3 region has the DNA TGTGCCAGCAGCGCAAAAAGACAGGGGTCCGAGCAGTACTTC. The chain recombines TRBV11-1 with TRBJ2-7, with 8 bases fitting TRBD1. Germline loops: CDR1 SGHAT, CDR2 FQDESV (reference sequence). V was clipped by 5 bases and J by 6 bases; unmatched bases: 9. The CDR3 is made up of 14 amino acids.

The genes are TRBV2 and TRBJ1-4, with no clear D. The CDR3 sequence is 13 residues long. CDR1 and CDR2 from the germline V gene are SNHLY and FYNNEI. The V end lost 5 bases, the J end lost 4 bases, and 8 bases lay between the germline ends. For the CDR3, the DNA is TGTGCCAGCAGTAGGCGGCTTAATGAAAAACTGTTTTTT. Amino acid sequence: CASSRRLNEKLFF.